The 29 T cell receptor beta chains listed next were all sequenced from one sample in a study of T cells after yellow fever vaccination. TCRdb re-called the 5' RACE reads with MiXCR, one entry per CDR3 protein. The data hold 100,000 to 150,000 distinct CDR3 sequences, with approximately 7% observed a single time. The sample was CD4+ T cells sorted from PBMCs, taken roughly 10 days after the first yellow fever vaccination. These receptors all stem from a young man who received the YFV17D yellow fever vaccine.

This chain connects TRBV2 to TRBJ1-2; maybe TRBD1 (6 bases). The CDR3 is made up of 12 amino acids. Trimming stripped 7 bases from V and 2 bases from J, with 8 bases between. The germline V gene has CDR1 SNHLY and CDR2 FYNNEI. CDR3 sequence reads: CASNRDNYGYTF. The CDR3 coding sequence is TGTGCCAGCAACAGGGACAACTATGGCTACACCTTC.

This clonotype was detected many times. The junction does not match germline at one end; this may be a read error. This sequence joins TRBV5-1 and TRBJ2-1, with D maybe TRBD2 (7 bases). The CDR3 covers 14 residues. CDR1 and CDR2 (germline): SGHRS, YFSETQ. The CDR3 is CASSPGGRYNEQFF. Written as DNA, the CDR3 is TGTGCCAGCAGCCCCGGGGGGCGGTACAATGAGCAGTTCTTC. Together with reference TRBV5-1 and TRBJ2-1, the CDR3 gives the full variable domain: KAGVTQTPRYLIKTRGQQVTLSCSPISGHRSVSWYQQTPGQGLQFLFEYFSETQRNKGNFPGRFSGRQFSNSRSEMNVSTLELGDSALYLCASSPGGRYNEQFFGPGTRLTVL.

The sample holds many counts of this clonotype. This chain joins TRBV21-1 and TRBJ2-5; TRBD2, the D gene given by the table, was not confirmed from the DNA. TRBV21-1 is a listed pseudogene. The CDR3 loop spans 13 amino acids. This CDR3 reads CASSPGGKETQYF. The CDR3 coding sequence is TGTGCCAGCAGCCCGGGGGGGAAAGAGACCCAGTACTTC.

CDR3 in amino acids: CASSFETLREKLFF. The DNA for the CDR3 is TGTGCCAGCAGTTTTGAGACCCTTCGTGAAAAACTGTTTTTT. The chain joins TRBV28 to TRBJ1-4; D is undetermined. Germline CDR1 is MDHEN and CDR2 is SYDVKM. V dropped 3 bases and J dropped 7 bases, with 12 bases sitting between them. The length of the CDR3 is 14 residues. The full variable domain, in which reference TRBV28 and TRBJ1-4 provide the parts outside the CDR3, is DVKVTQSSRYLVKRTGEKVFLECVQDMDHENMFWYRQDPGLGLRLIYFSYDVKMKEKGDIPEGYSVSREKKERFSLILESASTNQTSMYLCASSFETLREKLFFGSGTQLSVL.

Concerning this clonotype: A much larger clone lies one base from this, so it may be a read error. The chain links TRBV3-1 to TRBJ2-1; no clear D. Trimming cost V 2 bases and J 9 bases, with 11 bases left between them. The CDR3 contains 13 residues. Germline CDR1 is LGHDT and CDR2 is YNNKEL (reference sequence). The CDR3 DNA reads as TGTGCCAGCAGCCAATCCAGTTTTGGTGAGCAGTTCTTC. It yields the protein CASSQSSFGEQFF.

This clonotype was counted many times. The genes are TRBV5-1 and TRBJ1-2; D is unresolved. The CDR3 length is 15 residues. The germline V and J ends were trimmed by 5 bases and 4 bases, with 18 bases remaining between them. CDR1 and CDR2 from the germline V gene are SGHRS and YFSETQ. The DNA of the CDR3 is TGCGCCAGCAGTACCCTGACGGGGAATATCTATGGCTACACCTTC. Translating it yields CASSTLTGNIYGYTF.

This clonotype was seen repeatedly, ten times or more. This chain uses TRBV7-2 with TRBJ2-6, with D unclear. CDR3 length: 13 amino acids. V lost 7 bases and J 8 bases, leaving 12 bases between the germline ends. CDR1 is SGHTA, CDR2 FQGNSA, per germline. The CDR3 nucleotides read TGTGCCAGCACCCCAGGTTCGACCAACGTCCTGACTTTC. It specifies CASTPGSTNVLTF.

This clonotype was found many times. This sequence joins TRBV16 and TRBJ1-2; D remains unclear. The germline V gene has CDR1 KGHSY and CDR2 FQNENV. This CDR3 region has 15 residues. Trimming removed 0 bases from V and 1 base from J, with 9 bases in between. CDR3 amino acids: CASSQSTANNYGYTF. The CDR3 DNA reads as TGTGCCAGCAGCCAATCAACAGCGAATAACTATGGCTACACCTTC.

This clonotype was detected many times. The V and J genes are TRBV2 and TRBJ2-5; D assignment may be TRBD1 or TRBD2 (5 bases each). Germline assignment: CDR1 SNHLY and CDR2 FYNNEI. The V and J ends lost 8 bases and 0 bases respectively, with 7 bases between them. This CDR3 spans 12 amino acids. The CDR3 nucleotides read TGTGCCAGCCGAGGGGACCAAGAGACCCAGTACTTC. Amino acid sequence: CASRGDQETQYF.

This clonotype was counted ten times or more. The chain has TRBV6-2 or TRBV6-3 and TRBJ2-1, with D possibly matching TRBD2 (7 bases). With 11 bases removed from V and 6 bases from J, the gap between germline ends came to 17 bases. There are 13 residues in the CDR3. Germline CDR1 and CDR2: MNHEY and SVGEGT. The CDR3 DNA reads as TGTGCCGCACGGGGGGCGGATTCCAATGAGCAGTTCTTC. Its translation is CAARGADSNEQFF.

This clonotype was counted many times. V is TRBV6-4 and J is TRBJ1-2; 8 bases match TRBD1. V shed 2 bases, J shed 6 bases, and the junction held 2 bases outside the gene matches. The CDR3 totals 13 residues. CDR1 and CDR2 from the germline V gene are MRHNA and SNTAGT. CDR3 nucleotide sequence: TGTGCCAGCAGTGACGCACAGGGGGATGGCTACACCTTC. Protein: CASSDAQGDGYTF.

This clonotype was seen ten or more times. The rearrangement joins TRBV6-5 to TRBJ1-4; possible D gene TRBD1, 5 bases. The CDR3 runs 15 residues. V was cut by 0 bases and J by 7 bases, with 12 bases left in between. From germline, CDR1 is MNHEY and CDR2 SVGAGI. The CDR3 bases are TGTGCCAGCAGTTACTCGGGGCCGAACCCTGAAAAACTGTTTTTT. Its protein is CASSYSGPNPEKLFF.

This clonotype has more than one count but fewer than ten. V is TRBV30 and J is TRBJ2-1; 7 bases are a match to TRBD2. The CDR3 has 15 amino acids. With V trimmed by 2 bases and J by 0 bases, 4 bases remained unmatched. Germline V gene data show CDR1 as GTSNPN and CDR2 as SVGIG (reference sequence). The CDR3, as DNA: TGTGCCTGGAGTTCGGGGGGAAGCTCCTACAATGAGCAGTTCTTC. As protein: CAWSSGGSSYNEQFF.

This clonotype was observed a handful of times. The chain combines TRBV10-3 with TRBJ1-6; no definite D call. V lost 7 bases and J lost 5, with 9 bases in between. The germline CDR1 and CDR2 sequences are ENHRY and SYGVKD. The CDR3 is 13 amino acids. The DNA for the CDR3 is TGTGCCATCAACAGCAAGGATAATTCACCCCTCCACTTT. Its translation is CAINSKDNSPLHF.

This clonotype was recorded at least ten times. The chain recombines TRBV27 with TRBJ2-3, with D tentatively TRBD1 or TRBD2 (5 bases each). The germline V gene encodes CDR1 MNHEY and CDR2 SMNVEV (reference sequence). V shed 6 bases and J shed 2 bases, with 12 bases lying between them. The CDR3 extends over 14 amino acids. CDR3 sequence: CASSRPGLTDTQYF. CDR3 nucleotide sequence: TGTGCCAGCAGCCGCCCGGGGCTCACAGATACGCAGTATTTT.

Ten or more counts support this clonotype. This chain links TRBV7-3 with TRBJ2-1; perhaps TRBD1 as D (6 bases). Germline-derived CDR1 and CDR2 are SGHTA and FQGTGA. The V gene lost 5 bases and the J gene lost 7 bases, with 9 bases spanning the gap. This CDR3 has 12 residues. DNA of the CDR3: TGTGCCAGCAGCAAAAGGGGGAATGAGCAGTTCTTC. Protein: CASSKRGNEQFF.

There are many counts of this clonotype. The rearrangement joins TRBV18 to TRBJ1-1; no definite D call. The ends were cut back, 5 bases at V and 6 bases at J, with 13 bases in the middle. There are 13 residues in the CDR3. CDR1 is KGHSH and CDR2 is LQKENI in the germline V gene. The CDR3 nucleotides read TGTGCCAGCTCAAGGGCTCGAGGTCCTGAAGCTTTCTTT. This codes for CASSRARGPEAFF.

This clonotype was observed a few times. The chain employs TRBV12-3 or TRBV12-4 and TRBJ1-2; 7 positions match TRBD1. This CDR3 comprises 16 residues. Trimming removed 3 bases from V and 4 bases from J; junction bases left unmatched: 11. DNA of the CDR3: TGTGCCAGCAGTTTTGCCGGGACAGTTGGGCTCTATGGCTACACCTTC. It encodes CASSFAGTVGLYGYTF.

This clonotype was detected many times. The DNA of the CDR3 is TGTGCCAGCAGTTACTCATCCCCCGCGAACACTGAAGCTTTCTTT. Its translation is CASSYSSPANTEAFF. The V and J genes are TRBV6-5 and TRBJ1-1; the D is unclear. This CDR3 has 15 residues. The germline V and J ends were trimmed by 0 bases and 1 base, with 9 bases remaining between them. Germline CDR1 reads MNHEY; CDR2 reads SVGAGI.

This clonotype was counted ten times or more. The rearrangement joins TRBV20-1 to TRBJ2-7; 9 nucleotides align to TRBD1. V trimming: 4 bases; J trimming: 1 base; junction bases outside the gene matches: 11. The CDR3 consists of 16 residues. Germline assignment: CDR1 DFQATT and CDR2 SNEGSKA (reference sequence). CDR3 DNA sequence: TGCAGTGCTAAAGGCCGCCCGGGACAGGGTTCCTACGAGCAGTACTTC. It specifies CSAKGRPGQGSYEQYF.

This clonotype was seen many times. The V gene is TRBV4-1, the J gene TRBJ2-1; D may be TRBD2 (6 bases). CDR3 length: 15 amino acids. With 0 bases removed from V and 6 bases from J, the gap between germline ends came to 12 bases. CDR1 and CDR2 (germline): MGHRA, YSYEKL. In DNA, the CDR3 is TGCGCCAGCAGCCAAGATCCCTCACTAGCCAATGAGCAGTTCTTC. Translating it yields CASSQDPSLANEQFF.

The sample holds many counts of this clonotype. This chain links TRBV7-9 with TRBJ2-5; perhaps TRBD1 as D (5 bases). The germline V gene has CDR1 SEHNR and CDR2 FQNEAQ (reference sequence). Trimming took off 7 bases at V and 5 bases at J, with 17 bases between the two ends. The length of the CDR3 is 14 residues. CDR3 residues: CASTPEGVMETQYF. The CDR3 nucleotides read TGTGCCAGCACCCCGGAAGGGGTTATGGAGACCCAGTACTTC.

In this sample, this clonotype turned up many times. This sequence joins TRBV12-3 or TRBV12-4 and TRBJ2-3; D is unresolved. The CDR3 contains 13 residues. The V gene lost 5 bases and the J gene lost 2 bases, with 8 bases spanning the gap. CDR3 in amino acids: CASSKAITDTQYF. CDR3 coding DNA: TGTGCCAGCAGTAAGGCAATCACAGATACGCAGTATTTT.

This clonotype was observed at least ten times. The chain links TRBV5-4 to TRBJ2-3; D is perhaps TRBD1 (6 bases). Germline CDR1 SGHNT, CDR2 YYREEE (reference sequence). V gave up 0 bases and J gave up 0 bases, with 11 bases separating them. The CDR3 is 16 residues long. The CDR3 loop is CASSLGPTGSTDTQYF. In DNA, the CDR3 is TGTGCCAGCAGCTTGGGTCCCACAGGGAGCACAGATACGCAGTATTTT.

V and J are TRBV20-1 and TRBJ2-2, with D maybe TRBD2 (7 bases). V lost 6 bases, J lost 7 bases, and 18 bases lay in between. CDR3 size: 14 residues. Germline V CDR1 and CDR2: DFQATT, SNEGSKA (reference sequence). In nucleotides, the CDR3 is TGCAGTGCCAGGAGGGGAGGGGGAGACGGGGAGCTGTTTTTT. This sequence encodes CSARRGGGDGELFF.

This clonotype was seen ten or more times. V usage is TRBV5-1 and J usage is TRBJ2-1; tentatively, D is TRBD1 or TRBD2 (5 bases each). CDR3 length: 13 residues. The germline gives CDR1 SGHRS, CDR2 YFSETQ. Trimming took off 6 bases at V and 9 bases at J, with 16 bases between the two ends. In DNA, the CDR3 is TGCGCCAGCACCCACGACGGGGCTGTTGAGCAGTTCTTC. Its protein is CASTHDGAVEQFF.

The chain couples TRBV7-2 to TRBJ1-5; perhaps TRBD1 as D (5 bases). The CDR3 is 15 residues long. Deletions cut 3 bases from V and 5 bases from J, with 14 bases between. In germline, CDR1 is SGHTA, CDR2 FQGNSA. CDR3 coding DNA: TGTGCCAGCAGCTTGGGGGTTAATATGTATCAGCCCCAGCATTTT. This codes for CASSLGVNMYQPQHF.

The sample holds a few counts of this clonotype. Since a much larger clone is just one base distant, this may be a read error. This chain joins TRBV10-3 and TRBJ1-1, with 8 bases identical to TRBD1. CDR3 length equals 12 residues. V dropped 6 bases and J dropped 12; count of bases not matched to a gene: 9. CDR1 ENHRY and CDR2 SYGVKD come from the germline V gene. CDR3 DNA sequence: TGTGCCATCAGACAAAGACAGGGGACGACTTTCTTT. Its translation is CAIRQRQGTTFF.

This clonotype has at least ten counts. The CDR3 here is CASAQGRHGTGELFF. The CDR3 DNA reads TGTGCCAGCGCCCAGGGACGGCATGGCACCGGGGAGCTGTTTTTT. The gene calls are TRBV4-2 and TRBJ2-2; D is tentatively TRBD1 or TRBD2 (5 bases each). The CDR3 covers 15 residues. CDR1 is LGHNA and CDR2 is YNFKEQ in the germline V gene. The V gene lost 8 bases and the J gene lost 4 bases, with 17 bases spanning the gap.